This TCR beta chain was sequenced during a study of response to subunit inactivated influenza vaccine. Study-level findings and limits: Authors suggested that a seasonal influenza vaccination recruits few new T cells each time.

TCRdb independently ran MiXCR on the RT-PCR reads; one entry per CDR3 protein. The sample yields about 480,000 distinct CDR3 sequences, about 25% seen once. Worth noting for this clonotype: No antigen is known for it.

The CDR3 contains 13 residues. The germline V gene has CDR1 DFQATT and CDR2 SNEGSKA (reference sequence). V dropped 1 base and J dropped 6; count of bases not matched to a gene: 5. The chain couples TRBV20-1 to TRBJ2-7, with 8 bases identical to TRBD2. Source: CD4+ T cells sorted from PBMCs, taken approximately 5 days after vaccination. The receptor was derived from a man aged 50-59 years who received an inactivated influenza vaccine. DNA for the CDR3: TGCAGTGCTAGAGGCCTAGCGGGCTCCGAGCAGTACTTC. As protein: CSARGLAGSEQYF.